This TCR beta chain derives from a study of human T cells and chemical hapten exposure. This clonotype was seen a few times. The library attached unique molecular identifiers to individual cDNA molecules. Each CDR3 protein is one row after TCRdb ran MiXCR on the RACE reads. Found here are around 150,000 distinct CDR3 sequences, about 27% of them singletons; the top ten hold approximately 2.1%. Germline assignment: CDR1 SQVTM and CDR2 ANQGSEA. The CDR3 has 12 residues. V was cut by 2 bases and J by 5 bases, with 9 bases left in between. Documented time point: patch test 3, about 24 weeks after DPC sensitization. Treatment specified: therapeutic diphenylcyclopropenone sensitization with weekly scalp DPC.

Material: whole blood, obtained in connection with sensitization to the hapten diphenylcyclopropenone (DPC). This rearrangement joins TRBV29-1 to TRBJ2-5; no firm D call. The TCR comes from a young woman with alopecia areata. Some clones in this sample may be carry-over from other donors' samples. The CDR3 region has the DNA TGCAGCGTTGAACCCCACCTGGAGACCCAGTACTTC. Translation gives CSVEPHLETQYF.